The 20 T cell receptor beta chains reported below all come from one sample, sequenced in a study of cytomegalovirus exposure and HLA in healthy donors. In the PCR, 60 Vbeta and 13 Jbeta primers were used. Sequencing used immunoSEQ multiplex PCR; TCRdb keeps in-frame clones, though not all of them. Here the sample spans under 130,000 clones, 75% to 85% being singletons. Material for sequencing was PBMCs. All receptors derive from a woman aged 18-29 years in good health and CMV-seropositive.

The chain uses TRBV2 and TRBJ2-5; TRBD1 is a possible D gene (6 bases). The CDR3 is 15 amino acids. V gave up 2 bases and J gave up 7 bases, with 17 bases separating them. CDR1 is SNHLY, CDR2 FYNNEI, per germline. The CDR3 sequence: CASSERGTQGGTQYF. The DNA of the CDR3 is TGTGCCAGCAGTGAAAGGGGGACGCAGGGTGGGACCCAGTACTTC.

CDR3 coding DNA: TGCGCCAGCAGCCCTACTTCGGGGAGGAGGAGGGAAAAACTGTTTTTT. Protein product: CASSPTSGRRREKLFF. The chain uses TRBV4-1 and TRBJ1-4; D unclear. Trimming cost V 4 bases and J 8 bases, with 20 bases left between them. CDR1 is MGHRA and CDR2 is YSYEKL in the germline V gene. The CDR3 length is 16 residues.

A few counts support this clone. V usage is TRBV5-1 and J usage is TRBJ2-7; TRBD1 agrees at 7 bases. This CDR3 spans 13 amino acids. Germline loops: CDR1 SGHRS, CDR2 YFSETQ. V dropped 6 bases and J dropped 2; count of bases not matched to a gene: 5. The CDR3, as DNA: TGCGCCAGCACCCCAACAGGGGCCTACGAGCAGTACTTC. It encodes CASTPTGAYEQYF.

This chain uses TRBV21-1 with TRBJ2-1; the table gives TRBD2 as D, unverified against the DNA. TRBV21-1 is tagged as a pseudogene. The CDR3 is made up of 14 amino acids. The CDR3 bases are TGTGCCAGCAGCTGGGGAGTGGCCTACAATGAGCAGTTCTTC. Amino acid sequence: CASSWGVAYNEQFF.

This chain connects TRBV19 to TRBJ1-2; 7 bases line up with TRBD1. The CDR3 runs to 16 residues. The germline V gene encodes CDR1 LNHDA and CDR2 SQIVND (reference sequence). The V segment lost 4 bases and the J segment 2 bases; nucleotides outside the gene matches: 10. The DNA for the CDR3 is TGTGCCAGTAGTACATCCGGGACAGCGCTAAACTATGGCTACACCTTC. It is translated as CASSTSGTALNYGYTF.

The chain has TRBV7-9 and TRBJ2-5; 8 bases line up with TRBD2. The CDR3 sequence is 15 residues long. CDR1 is SEHNR, CDR2 FQNEAQ, per germline (reference sequence). V shed 3 bases and J 5 bases; nucleotides not matched to a gene: 8. This CDR3 reads CASSFSGGAGETQYF. In nucleotides, the CDR3 is TGTGCCAGCAGCTTCTCCGGGGGGGCTGGGGAGACCCAGTACTTC.

The rearrangement joins TRBV10-3 to TRBJ2-7; 15 bases match TRBD2. Germline V gene lookup returns CDR1 ENHRY and CDR2 SYGVKD. This CDR3 spans 16 amino acids. V lost 6 bases to trimming and J lost 7 bases; unmatched junction nucleotides: 10. The CDR3 nucleotides read TGTGCCATCAGGTCCGGGACTAGCGGGGGGCCGGGAGAGCAGTACTTC. It yields the protein CAIRSGTSGGPGEQYF.

V usage is TRBV7-9 and J usage is TRBJ1-2; no clear D. Germline CDR1 is SEHNR and CDR2 is FQNEAQ (reference sequence). This CDR3 is 14 amino acids long. V lost 0 bases, J lost 3 bases, and 8 bases lay in between. The CDR3 nucleotides read TGTGCCAGCAGCTTAGCGCAAACTGACTATGGCTACACCTTC. Its translation: CASSLAQTDYGYTF.

This clone showed up just once. The genes are TRBV7-9 and TRBJ2-7, with TRBD2 matching 8 bases. J lost 7 bases, V lost 4 bases, and 6 bases had no gene match. This CDR3 comprises 13 residues. Germline V gives CDR1 SEHNR, CDR2 FQNEAQ (reference sequence). This CDR3 reads CASSSGTRAEQYF. CDR3 nucleotide sequence: TGTGCCAGCAGCTCCGGGACTAGGGCTGAGCAGTACTTC.

The V gene is TRBV5-1, the J gene TRBJ1-4; 8 bases map to TRBD1. The germline gives CDR1 SGHRS, CDR2 YFSETQ. V trimming: 2 bases; J trimming: 4 bases; junction bases outside the gene matches: 10. The CDR3 loop spans 17 amino acids. This chain's CDR3 is CASSFGQGIPYNEKLFF. The CDR3, as DNA: TGCGCCAGCAGCTTCGGACAGGGCATTCCCTATAATGAAAAACTGTTTTTT. The entire variable domain, with the rest obtained from reference TRBV5-1 and TRBJ1-4, is as follows: KAGVTQTPRYLIKTRGQQVTLSCSPISGHRSVSWYQQTPGQGLQFLFEYFSETQRNKGNFPGRFSGRQFSNSRSEMNVSTLELGDSALYLCASSFGQGIPYNEKLFFGSGTQLSVL.

In this sample, this clone turned up once. The V gene is TRBV6-4, the J gene TRBJ2-2; D is ambiguous. Trimming took 6 bases from V and 6 from J, leaving 14 bases between them. CDR1 is MRHNA and CDR2 is SNTAGT in the germline V gene. There are 14 residues in the CDR3. The CDR3 is CASSAVSQAGELFF. The CDR3 coding sequence is TGTGCCAGCAGCGCCGTAAGTCAGGCCGGGGAGCTGTTTTTT.

The chain links TRBV19 to TRBJ2-7, with TRBD1 matching over 8 bases. Germline V gene data show CDR1 as LNHDA and CDR2 as SQIVND (reference sequence). The length of the CDR3 is 16 residues. J lost 0 bases, V lost 6 bases, and 10 bases had no gene match. The CDR3 sequence is CASRPNRGDLSYEQYF. CDR3 nucleotide sequence: TGTGCCAGTAGACCGAACAGGGGGGACCTCTCCTACGAGCAGTACTTC.

The CDR3 DNA is TGCGCCAGCAGCTTACGACAGGGGGGGACAGATACGCAGTATTTT. This gives the protein CASSLRQGGTDTQYF. The chain is built from TRBV5-1 and TRBJ2-3; 9 bases match TRBD1. Germline V gene lookup returns CDR1 SGHRS and CDR2 YFSETQ. The CDR3 is 15 amino acids. With 2 bases clipped from V and 3 bases from J, the junction kept 4 bases outside the gene matches.

The V gene is TRBV5-1, the J gene TRBJ2-7; no firm D call. V shed 4 bases and J shed 6 bases, with 8 bases lying between them. The germline gives CDR1 SGHRS, CDR2 YFSETQ. The CDR3 contains 11 residues. The CDR3, as DNA: TGCGCCAGCAGCCTGGGCGGCGAGCAGTACTTC. This codes for CASSLGGEQYF.

V is TRBV5-6 and J is TRBJ1-2; D gene unclear. Between the trimmed V and J ends, which lost 4 bases and 6 bases, there was a span of 13 bases. Germline V CDR1 and CDR2: SGHDT, YYEEEE. This CDR3 contains 13 residues. The CDR3 reads CASSLYLTDGYTF. Written as DNA, the CDR3 is TGTGCCAGCAGCCTCTACCTTACAGATGGCTACACCTTC.

This clone was detected a few times. The V gene is TRBV5-5, the J gene TRBJ1-5; maybe TRBD1 (5 bases). V lost 6 bases and J lost 6, with 16 bases in between. The CDR3 is 14 residues long. Germline-derived CDR1 and CDR2 are SGHKS and YYEKEE (reference sequence). The CDR3 here is CASTREGLAQPQHF. CDR3 sequence (DNA): TGTGCCAGCACCAGGGAGGGTTTGGCTCAGCCCCAGCATTTT.

The chain couples TRBV13 to TRBJ2-7; 7 nucleotides agree with TRBD1. This CDR3 contains 14 residues. Looked up from germline, CDR1 is PRHDT and CDR2 is FYEKMQ (reference sequence). V was pared by 4 bases and J by 5 bases, with 8 bases of the junction left unmatched. The CDR3 nucleotides read TGTGCCAGCAGCTCCGCAGGGGGAAGCAACGAGCAGTACTTC. Translated: CASSSAGGSNEQYF.

The rearrangement uses TRBV10-3 and TRBJ1-2, with D tentatively TRBD1 (5 bases). CDR3 length: 12 residues. Germline V gene sequence: CDR1 ENHRY, CDR2 SYGVKD. V lost 7 bases, J lost 8 bases, and 14 bases lay in between. The CDR3 spells CAIKGGGDGYTF. CDR3 coding DNA: TGTGCCATCAAAGGTGGGGGGGACGGCTACACCTTC.

This clone was found once. The chain couples TRBV5-6 to TRBJ2-2; 14 nucleotides match TRBD2. J gave up 2 bases and V 2 bases, and 5 bases lay outside the gene matches. This CDR3 comprises 18 residues. CDR1 and CDR2 (germline): SGHDT, YYEEEE. The CDR3 loop is CASSFYGLAGGNTGELFF. The CDR3 region has the DNA TGTGCCAGCAGCTTTTACGGACTAGCGGGGGGAAACACCGGGGAGCTGTTTTTT.

This clone showed up just once. The chain couples TRBV7-9 to TRBJ1-2; 7 positions match TRBD1. Trimming took 5 bases from V and 8 from J; bases not matched to a gene: 5. The CDR3 sequence is 12 residues long. Germline V CDR1 and CDR2: SEHNR, FQNEAQ (reference sequence). The CDR3 DNA reads TGTGCCAGCAGCGAGGGGGCTCTGGGCTACACCTTC. It specifies CASSEGALGYTF.